The clone carrying this T cell receptor (beta chain) was detected only a few times. As yet, its antigen is unknown. The authors reverse transcribed all of the isolated RNA, so sequencing captured expressed TCRB transcripts. The average output of naive, central memory and regulatory T cell samples was about 3.57 million reads. Sequenced by immunoSEQ multiplex PCR; TCRdb stores in-frame clones only, minus some. The repertoire includes about 140,000 clones, about 9.1% of them detected once, and about 0.6% sits in the top ten. This record comes from a study of beta chain features in type 1 diabetes. About the study: No patient-donor differences in age, gender, total cells or subset yield.

Study results and limitations: Healthy donors had naive, central memory and Treg TCRB repertoires that appeared less similar than those seen among patients. When cDNA is sequenced, cells with high TCR expression could be over-represented.

This CDR3 is built from 15 residues. With 1 base removed from V and 5 bases from J, the gap between germline ends came to 14 bases. The germline CDR1 and CDR2 sequences are LNHDA and SQIVND (reference sequence). V and J are TRBV19 and TRBJ2-5; a possible D gene is TRBD1 (6 bases). This TCR was recovered from a woman in her thirties or forties in good health. The specimen was central memory CD4+ T cells from blood. The CDR3 region has the DNA TGTGCCAGTAGTATAGGGCAGGGGATGATCGAGACCCAGTACTTC. Translation: CASSIGQGMIETQYF.